A selection of T cell receptor beta chains follows, all from one sample in a study of OX40 agonist ivuxolimab in advanced cancers. Clones were read by immunoSEQ multiplex PCR, and TCRdb kept only the in-frame ones, dropping some. The table has tens of thousands of clones, more than 75% seen once. The input for sequencing was CD4+ or CD8+ T cells sorted from blood, taken in a trial of the OX40 agonist ivuxolimab. The origin of the receptors is an adult with an advanced solid tumor such as melanoma, head and neck, liver or kidney cancer. CDR3s include the opening cysteine and the closing phenylalanine or tryptophan. The order of the fields is D gene, clone size, J gene, V gene, CDR3 protein, CDR3 DNA. The D gene is left open where the match is weak. Rows may omit the clone size; those that give it use once, few, many or a size class.

NA,NA,TRBJ2-5,TRBV29-1,CSVPQGRKTQYF,TGCAGCGTTCCGCAGGGGAGAAAGACCCAGTACTTC
TRBD1,NA,TRBJ1-1,TRBV7-9,CASSLQGDTEAFF,TGTGCCAGCAGCCTACAGGGGGACACTGAAGCTTTCTTT
NA,once,TRBJ2-7,TRBV5-4,CASSPGLSSSSYEQYF,TGTGCCAGCAGCCCGGGACTTTCAAGTAGCTCCTACGAGCAGTACTTC
NA,once,TRBJ1-6,TRBV9,CASSSNPRGPRGGSPLHF,TGTGCCAGCAGCTCCAACCCAAGGGGACCGCGGGGGGGTTCACCCCTCCACTTT
NA,NA,TRBJ2-5,TRBV10-3,CASRTSGQETQYF,TGTGCCAGCCGTACTAGTGGCCAAGAGACCCAGTACTTC
TRBD1,NA,TRBJ2-2,TRBV18,CASSPPGQGTGELFF,TGTGCCAGCTCACCCCCGGGACAGGGTACCGGGGAGCTGTTTTTT
TRBD1,NA,TRBJ1-2,TRBV5-1,CASRPTGGNYGYTF,TGCGCCAGCAGACCTACAGGGGGCAACTATGGCTACACCTTC
NA,NA,TRBJ1-5,TRBV2,CASSEARYGSNQPQHF,TGTGCCAGCAGTGAAGCACGATACGGAAGCAATCAGCCCCAGCATTTT
NA,few,TRBJ2-2,TRBV5-8,CATQGPNTGELFF,TGTGCCACCCAGGGGCCTAACACCGGGGAGCTGTTTTTT
TRBD2,NA,TRBJ2-3,TRBV7-8,CASSRTGTSGGAATDTQYF,TGTGCCAGCAGCCGGACCGGGACTAGTGGGGGGGCAGCCACAGATACGCAGTATTTT
TRBD1,once,TRBJ1-1,TRBV19,CASSTRTGWNTEAFF,TGTGCCAGTAGTACTAGGACAGGTTGGAACACTGAAGCTTTCTTT